This T cell receptor beta chain was sequenced in a study of PD-L1 blockade in urothelial cancer. Turning to the study itself: Male patients with bladder-origin urothelial cancer numbered about nine tenths of the roughly 30. At 3 weeks (second dose) and 6 weeks after starting treatment, blood was analyzed.

The germline gives CDR1 LNHDA, CDR2 SQIVND (reference sequence). V lost 7 bases to trimming and J lost 5 bases; unmatched junction nucleotides: 7. CDR3 length: 14 amino acids. Time point of the sample: peripheral blood 6 weeks after treatment start. Individual patients had between 1 and 8 samples, taken pretreatment and on-treatment. Generated by immunoSEQ multiplex PCR, the TCRdb table keeps only in-frame clones and is missing some. Among over 70,000 clones listed, over 80% were seen once. Here the sequenced sample was PBMCs, taken around atezolizumab (anti-PD-L1) treatment. This chain links TRBV19 with TRBJ2-3; 9 bases agree with TRBD2. The receptor comes from a man in his 70s with urothelial cancer. The CDR3, as DNA: TGTGCCAGTAACCCCGCGGGGGGGCGAGATACGCAGTATTTT. Translated, it gives CASNPAGGRDTQYF.